This passage covers 24 T cell receptor beta chains from one sample sequenced in a study of shared T cell receptors in the human thymus. TCRdb's table, derived via immunoSEQ multiplex PCR, lists solely in-frame clones and lacks some. The sample lists hundreds of thousands of clones; around 87% were seen once. The sample also formed part of further work on human thymus T cells.

The sample consisted of thymocytes. The receptor set was obtained from a boy younger than two with a congenital heart defect.

V is TRBV7-8 and J is TRBJ2-3, with 7 bases that match TRBD2. Trimming took 3 bases from V and 3 from J; bases not matched to a gene: 6. The CDR3 covers 15 residues. CDR1 is SGHVS and CDR2 is FQNEAQ in the germline V gene. The CDR3 coding sequence is TGTGCCAGCAGCTTGCAGGGAGGGGAAACAGATACGCAGTATTTT. This encodes CASSLQGGETDTQYF.

This clone has just a few counts. This chain links TRBV9 with TRBJ2-2; the D gene is possibly TRBD2 (6 bases). V dropped 0 bases and J dropped 4 bases, with 16 bases sitting between them. CDR1 is SGDLS and CDR2 is YYNGEE in the germline V gene. This CDR3 contains 17 residues. CDR3 region: CASSVAGGPSSTGELFF. The CDR3 DNA follows: TGTGCCAGCAGCGTAGCTGGAGGGCCCTCAAGCACCGGGGAGCTGTTTTTT.

The rearrangement links TRBV2 to TRBJ1-1; no definite D call. The V end was cut by 6 bases, the J end by 7 bases, with 18 bases between. Germline V CDR1 and CDR2: SNHLY, FYNNEI. The CDR3 is 14 residues long. The CDR3 sequence is CASRPVEGWGEAFF. In nucleotides, the CDR3 is TGTGCCAGCAGGCCGGTAGAGGGTTGGGGTGAAGCTTTCTTT.

This chain joins TRBV11-2 and TRBJ1-3, with a weak D call TRBD1 (6 bases). Germline CDR1 is SGHAT and CDR2 is FQNNGV. V was shortened by 1 base and J by 4 bases, with 14 bases between the two germline ends. The CDR3 has 16 amino acids. CDR3 nucleotide sequence: TGTGCCAGCAGCTTAGTACACAGGGAAAGGGGAAACACCATATATTTT. Translated, it gives CASSLVHRERGNTIYF.

The chain has TRBV4-3 and TRBJ1-2; D is unclear. Germline V CDR1 and CDR2: LGHNA, YSLEER. The CDR3 spans 15 residues. With 1 base removed from V and 8 bases from J, the gap between germline ends came to 17 bases. The CDR3 loop reads CASSQVHLETGGYTF. The CDR3 DNA follows: TGCGCCAGCAGCCAAGTGCATCTGGAGACGGGAGGCTACACCTTC.

The V gene is TRBV9, the J gene TRBJ2-5; a weak D match, TRBD2 (6 bases). V lost 1 base and J lost 4, with 8 bases in between. This CDR3 is 13 amino acids long. Germline V gene sequence: CDR1 SGDLS, CDR2 YYNGEE. For the CDR3, the DNA is TGTGCCAGCAGCGTAAGGGAGGCAGAGACCCAGTACTTC. Translated, it gives CASSVREAETQYF.

The chain's CDR3 is CASSLDREELAGGLEQYF. CDR3 bases: TGTGCCAGCAGCTTAGATCGAGAAGAGCTAGCGGGAGGTCTCGAGCAGTACTTC. The V call is TRBV11-2, the J call TRBJ2-7; TRBD2 matches at 11 bases. The CDR3 runs to 18 residues. After removal of 0 bases from V and 6 bases from J, the junction contained 13 bases not matched to a gene. The germline V gene encodes CDR1 SGHAT and CDR2 FQNNGV.

CDR3 DNA: TGTGCCAGCAGCTTGGGGGGACAGGGTTCGTACGAGCAGTACTTC. Translating gives CASSLGGQGSYEQYF. The gene calls are TRBV5-5 and TRBJ2-7, with 9 bases matching TRBD1. The CDR3 runs to 15 residues. After removal of 0 bases from V and 4 bases from J, the junction contained 5 bases not matched to a gene. Germline-derived CDR1 and CDR2 are SGHKS and YYEKEE (reference sequence).

This clone was seen just once. This sequence joins TRBV10-3 and TRBJ2-5, with D possibly being TRBD2 (6 bases). The CDR3 length is 13 residues. From germline, CDR1 is ENHRY and CDR2 SYGVKD. V was clipped by 10 bases and J by 5 bases, with 17 bases between them. The CDR3 loop is CASNLGEEETQYF. DNA of the CDR3: TGTGCCAGCAACTTAGGGGAGGAGGAGACCCAGTACTTC.

This clone has a single count. The rearrangement uses TRBV18 and TRBJ1-3; D is unresolved. Germline lookup yields CDR1 KGHSH and CDR2 LQKENI. The CDR3 contains 13 residues. Trimming left V 5 bases short and J 0 bases short, with 5 bases between. This CDR3 reads CASSSGSGNTIYF. Here the CDR3 DNA reads TGTGCCAGCTCATCCGGCTCTGGAAACACCATATATTTT. Full variable domain (remainder filled in from reference TRBV18 and TRBJ1-3): NAGVMQNPRHLVRRRGQEARLRCSPMKGHSHVYWYRQLPEEGLKFMVYLQKENIIDESGMPKERFSAEFPKEGPSILRIQQVVRGDSAAYFCASSSGSGNTIYFGEGSWLTVV.

This sequence joins TRBV6-6 and TRBJ2-7, with D maybe TRBD1 (6 bases). Deletions cut 7 bases from V and 1 base from J, with 11 bases between. This CDR3 comprises 13 residues. Germline CDR1 MNHNY, CDR2 SVGAGI (reference sequence). DNA for the CDR3: TGTGCCAGCACAGGGGTAGATTCCTACGAGCAGTACTTC. This gives the protein CASTGVDSYEQYF.

A note on this clone: The sample holds other DNA sequences that translate to the same CDR3. This chain uses TRBV19 with TRBJ2-1; a possible D gene is TRBD2 (6 bases). The ends were cut back, 1 base at V and 3 bases at J, with 7 bases in the middle. The CDR3 totals 14 residues. Germline CDR1 and CDR2: LNHDA and SQIVND (reference sequence). CDR3 in amino acids: CASSIAGDYNEQFF. CDR3 sequence (DNA): TGTGCCAGTAGTATAGCGGGGGACTACAATGAGCAGTTCTTC.

The chain uses TRBV10-2 and TRBJ2-1; 16 bases map to TRBD2. J lost 4 bases, V lost 0 bases, and 9 bases had no gene match. The CDR3 is 20 amino acids. CDR1 and CDR2 (germline): WSHSY, SAAADI. Here the CDR3 DNA reads TGCGCCAGCAGTGAGTCGTCGGGGACTAGCGGGAGGGCTTCGTACAATGAGCAGTTCTTC. Translated, it gives CASSESSGTSGRASYNEQFF.

Remarks on this clone: A read error may account for a junction end that differs from germline. The chain is built from TRBV5-1 and TRBJ2-7, with TRBD2 matching over 15 bases. Germline V gene sequence: CDR1 SGHRS, CDR2 YFSETQ. The CDR3 is 16 amino acids. CDR3 amino acids: CASSSRPWTSGGEVSF. In DNA, the CDR3 is TGCGCCAGCAGCTCCCGACCCTGGACTAGCGGGGGGGAGGTGTCCTTC. The full variable domain, rest sourced from reference TRBV5-1 and TRBJ2-7, is KAGVTQTPRYLIKTRGQQVTLSCSPISGHRSVSWYQQTPGQGLQFLFEYFSETQRNKGNFPGRFSGRQFSNSRSEMNVSTLELGDSALYLCASSSRPWTSGGEVSFGPGTRLTVT.

This chain joins TRBV28 and TRBJ2-7; TRBD1 matches 8 bases. Per the germline V gene, CDR1 is MDHEN and CDR2 is SYDVKM. J was trimmed by 6 bases and V by 7 bases; bases with no gene match: 11. The CDR3 sequence is 14 residues long. CDR3 nucleotides: TGTGCCAGCACCTCCCAGGGGGCACGAAGCGAGCAGTACTTC. Amino acids: CASTSQGARSEQYF.

A single count supports this clone. This chain joins TRBV5-1 and TRBJ2-5; 10 bases align to TRBD2. CDR1 and CDR2 (germline): SGHRS, YFSETQ. The CDR3 consists of 15 residues. V was clipped by 1 base and J by 5 bases; unmatched bases: 5. CDR3 in DNA: TGCGCCAGCAGCTTGAGCGGGAGGGCCACGGAGACCCAGTACTTC. It codes for CASSLSGRATETQYF.

Notes on this clone: This sample includes further DNA sequences coding for the same CDR3. V gene TRBV6-5 combines with J gene TRBJ1-6; D may be TRBD1 (5 bases). The CDR3 runs 13 residues. Germline values: CDR1 MNHEY, CDR2 SVGAGI. The germline V and J ends were trimmed by 7 bases and 7 bases, with 11 bases remaining between them. CDR3 sequence: CASTQGGNSPLHF. The CDR3 DNA reads TGTGCCAGCACTCAGGGAGGGAATTCACCCCTCCACTTT.

The chain links TRBV19 to TRBJ2-2; the match to TRBD2 covers 8 bases. The CDR3 runs 16 residues. The J segment lost 6 bases and the V segment lost 4 bases, leaving 10 bases of the junction unmatched. CDR1 and CDR2 (germline): LNHDA, SQIVND (reference sequence). The CDR3 sequence: CASSNWLSGGAGELFF. The DNA of the CDR3 is TGTGCCAGTAGTAATTGGCTGTCCGGGGGGGCCGGGGAGCTGTTTTTT.

The rearrangement uses TRBV9 and TRBJ1-6; a possible D gene is TRBD1 (5 bases). CDR1 and CDR2 (germline): SGDLS, YYNGEE. The CDR3 spans 15 residues. Trimming took off 4 bases at V and 7 bases at J, with 15 bases between the two ends. In DNA, the CDR3 is TGTGCCAGCAGCTCCTGGGGGGACGTAAATTCACCCCTCCACTTT. Protein: CASSSWGDVNSPLHF.

This clone appeared a single time. This chain links TRBV5-1 with TRBJ2-1; 7 bases line up with TRBD2. Germline V lookup: CDR1 SGHRS, CDR2 YFSETQ. J was trimmed by 7 bases and V by 4 bases; bases with no gene match: 8. The CDR3 contains 14 residues. Here the CDR3 reads CASSNSGAANEQFF. Written as DNA, the CDR3 is TGCGCCAGCAGCAACAGCGGGGCCGCGAATGAGCAGTTCTTC.

The chain recombines TRBV15 with TRBJ1-1, with 8 bases identical to TRBD1. The junction had 5 bases not matched to a gene; V was cut back by 0 bases and J by 5 bases. The CDR3 covers 15 residues. The V gene's germline CDR1 is LNHNV and CDR2 YYDKDF (reference sequence). Written as DNA, the CDR3 is TGTGCCACCAGCAGAGACCTCAGGGGGCGAACTGAAGCTTTCTTT. Encoded protein: CATSRDLRGRTEAFF.

This chain connects TRBV5-6 to TRBJ1-2; TRBD1 matches 9 bases. The germline gives CDR1 SGHDT, CDR2 YYEEEE. V lost 0 bases and J lost 2; bases outside the gene matches: 8. CDR3 length: 17 residues. CDR3 residues: CASSLDPQGARNYGYTF. The CDR3 DNA follows: TGTGCCAGCAGCTTGGATCCACAGGGGGCGCGAAACTATGGCTACACCTTC.

The chain couples TRBV25-1 to TRBJ2-1; 8 bases agree with TRBD1. From germline, CDR1 is MGHDK and CDR2 SYGVNS. V was clipped by 3 bases and J by 3 bases; unmatched bases: 10. This CDR3 is built from 17 residues. DNA of the CDR3: TGTGCCAGCAGTGACTCCACGGACAGGGAAGGCTACAATGAGCAGTTCTTC. Residues: CASSDSTDREGYNEQFF.

V gene TRBV9 combines with J gene TRBJ2-3; TRBD2 might be the D (6 bases). V was pared by 1 base and J by 3 bases, with 15 bases between. The CDR3 runs to 16 residues. Germline V gene data show CDR1 as SGDLS and CDR2 as YYNGEE. The CDR3 loop is CASSVWREKETDTQYF. The CDR3 nucleotides read TGTGCCAGCAGCGTATGGAGGGAGAAGGAGACAGATACGCAGTATTTT.